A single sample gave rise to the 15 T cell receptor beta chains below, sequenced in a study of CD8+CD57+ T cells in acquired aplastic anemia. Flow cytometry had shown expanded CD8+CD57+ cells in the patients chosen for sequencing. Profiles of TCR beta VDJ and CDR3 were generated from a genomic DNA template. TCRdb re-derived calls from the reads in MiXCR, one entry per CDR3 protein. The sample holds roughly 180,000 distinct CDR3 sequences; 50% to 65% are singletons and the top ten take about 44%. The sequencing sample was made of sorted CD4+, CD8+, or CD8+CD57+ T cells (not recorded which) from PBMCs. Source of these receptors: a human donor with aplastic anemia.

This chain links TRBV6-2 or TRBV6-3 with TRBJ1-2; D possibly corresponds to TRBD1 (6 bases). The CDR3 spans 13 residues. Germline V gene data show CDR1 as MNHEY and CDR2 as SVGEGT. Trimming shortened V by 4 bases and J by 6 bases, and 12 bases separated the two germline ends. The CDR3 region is CASSSGTLHGYTF. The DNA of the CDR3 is TGTGCCAGCAGTTCCGGGACACTCCATGGCTACACCTTC.

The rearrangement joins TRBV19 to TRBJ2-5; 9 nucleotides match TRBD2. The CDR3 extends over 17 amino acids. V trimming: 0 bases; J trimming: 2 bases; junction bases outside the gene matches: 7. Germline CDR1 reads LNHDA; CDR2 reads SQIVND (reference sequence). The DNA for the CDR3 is TGTGCCAGTAGTATAGATTTGGCTAGCGGGGTTCAAGAGACCCAGTACTTC. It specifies CASSIDLASGVQETQYF.

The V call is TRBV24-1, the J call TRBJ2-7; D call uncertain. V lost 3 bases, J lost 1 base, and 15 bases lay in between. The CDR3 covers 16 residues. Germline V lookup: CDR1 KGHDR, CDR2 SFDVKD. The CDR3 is CATSDPGPDPSYEQYF. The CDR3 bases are TGTGCCACCAGTGATCCCGGGCCAGACCCTTCCTACGAGCAGTACTTC.

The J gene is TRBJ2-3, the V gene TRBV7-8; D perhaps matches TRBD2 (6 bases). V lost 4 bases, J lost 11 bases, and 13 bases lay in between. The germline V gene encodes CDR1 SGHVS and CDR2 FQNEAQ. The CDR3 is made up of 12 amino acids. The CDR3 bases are TGTGCCAGCAGCTCGGGACTTTCGAGGCAGTATTTT. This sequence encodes CASSSGLSRQYF.

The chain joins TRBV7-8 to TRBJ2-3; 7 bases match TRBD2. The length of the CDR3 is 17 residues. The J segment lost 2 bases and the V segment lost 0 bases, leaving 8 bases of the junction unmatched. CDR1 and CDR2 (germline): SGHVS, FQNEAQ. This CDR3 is CASSLAGLAATTDTQYF. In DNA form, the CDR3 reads TGTGCCAGCAGCTTAGCGGGGCTAGCGGCGACCACAGATACGCAGTATTTT.

CDR3 region: CASSRGGTSSYEQYF. The CDR3 DNA reads TGCGCCAGCAGCCGGGGGGGGACTAGCTCCTACGAGCAGTACTTC. The V gene is TRBV5-1, the J gene TRBJ2-7, with 8 bases aligning to TRBD2. The CDR3 extends over 15 amino acids. V shed 4 bases and J 0 bases; nucleotides not matched to a gene: 6. Germline V gene lookup returns CDR1 SGHRS and CDR2 YFSETQ.

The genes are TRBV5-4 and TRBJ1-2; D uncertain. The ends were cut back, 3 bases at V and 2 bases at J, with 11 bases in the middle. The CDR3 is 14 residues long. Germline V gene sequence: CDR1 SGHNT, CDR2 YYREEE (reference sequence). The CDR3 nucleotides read TGTGCCAGCAGCTCAGCCGGACCGAACTATGGCTACACCTTC. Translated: CASSSAGPNYGYTF.

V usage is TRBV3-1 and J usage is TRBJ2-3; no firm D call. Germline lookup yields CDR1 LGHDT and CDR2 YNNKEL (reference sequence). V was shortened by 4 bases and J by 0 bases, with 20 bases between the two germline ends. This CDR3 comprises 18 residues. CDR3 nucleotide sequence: TGTGCCAGCAGCCCCGCGACCAGTGTAACCCTTAGCACAGATACGCAGTATTTT. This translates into CASSPATSVTLSTDTQYF.

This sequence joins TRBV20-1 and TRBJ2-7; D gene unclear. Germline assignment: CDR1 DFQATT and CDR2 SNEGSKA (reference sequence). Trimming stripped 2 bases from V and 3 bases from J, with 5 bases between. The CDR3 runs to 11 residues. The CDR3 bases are TGCAGTGCTAGAAACCTCTACGAGCAGTACTTC. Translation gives CSARNLYEQYF.

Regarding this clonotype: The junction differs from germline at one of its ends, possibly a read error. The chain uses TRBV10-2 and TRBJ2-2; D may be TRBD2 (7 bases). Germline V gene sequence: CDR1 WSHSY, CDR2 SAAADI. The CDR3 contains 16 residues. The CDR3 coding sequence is TGTGCCAGCAGTGAATTTGGGGGGGGGCGAGGCGGGGAGCTGTTTTTT. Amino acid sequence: CASSEFGGGRGGELFF.

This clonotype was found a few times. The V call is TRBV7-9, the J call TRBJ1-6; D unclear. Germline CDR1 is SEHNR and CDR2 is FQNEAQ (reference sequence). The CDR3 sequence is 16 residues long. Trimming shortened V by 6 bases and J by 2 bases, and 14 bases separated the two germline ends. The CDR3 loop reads CASSSDRIPYNSPLHF. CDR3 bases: TGTGCCAGCAGTTCCGACCGAATCCCCTATAATTCACCCCTCCACTTT.

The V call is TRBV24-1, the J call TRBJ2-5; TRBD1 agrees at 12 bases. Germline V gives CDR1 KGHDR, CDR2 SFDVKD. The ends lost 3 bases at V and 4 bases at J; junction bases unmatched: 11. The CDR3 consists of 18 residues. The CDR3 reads CATSDRARTGQGAETQYF. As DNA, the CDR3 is TGTGCCACCAGTGATCGCGCTAGGACGGGACAGGGGGCAGAGACCCAGTACTTC.

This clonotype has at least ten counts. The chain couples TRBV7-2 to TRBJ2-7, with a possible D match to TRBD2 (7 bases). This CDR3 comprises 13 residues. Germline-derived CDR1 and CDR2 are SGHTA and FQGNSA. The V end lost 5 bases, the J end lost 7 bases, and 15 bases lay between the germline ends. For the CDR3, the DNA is TGTGCCAGCAGCGTAGGGGGGGCGGGGGAGCAGTACTTC. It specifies CASSVGGAGEQYF.

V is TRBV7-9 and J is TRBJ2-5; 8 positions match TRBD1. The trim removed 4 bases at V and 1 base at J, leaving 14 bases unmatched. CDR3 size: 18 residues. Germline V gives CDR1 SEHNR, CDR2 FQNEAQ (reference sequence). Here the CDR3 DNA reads TGTGCCAGCAGCTCGGTCCAGGCAGGGGGACAGGTCCAAGAGACCCAGTACTTC. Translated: CASSSVQAGGQVQETQYF.

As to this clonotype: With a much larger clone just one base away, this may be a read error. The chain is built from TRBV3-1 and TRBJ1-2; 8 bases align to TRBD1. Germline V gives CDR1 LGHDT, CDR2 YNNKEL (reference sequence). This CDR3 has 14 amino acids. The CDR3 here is CANSQVAGGYGYTF. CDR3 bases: TGTGCCAACAGCCAAGTGGCAGGGGGCTACGGCTACACCTTC.